Here is one T cell receptor (beta chain) with its context. The germline V and J ends were trimmed by 0 bases and 2 bases, with 10 bases remaining between them. In germline, CDR1 is KGHDR, CDR2 SFDVKD. The CDR3 sequence is 16 residues long. Unsorted whole blood yielded blood RNA, and germline DNA was extracted as well. With around 450 ng total RNA as template and a constant-region primer, TCR beta cDNA was made. Nested multiplex PCR, run for three rounds with slightly modified ARM-PCR, yielded TCR beta libraries. The first two PCR rounds, nine to ten cycles each, used TRBV1-TRBV30 forward primers and a C-beta reverse primer. Each CDR3 protein gets one entry after TCRdb re-called the multiplex PCR reads with MiXCR. The data show 310,000 or so distinct CDR3 sequences, 65% seen once. The data were taken from a study of tumor-infiltrating lymphocytes in primary liver carcinoma. Study-level background: With diameters of about 4 to 11 cm, tumors were stage T1-T3 N0M0.

Sequences were obtained from peripheral blood. This receptor was taken from a man in his forties with primary liver carcinoma and hepatitis B virus infection. The V and J genes are TRBV24-1 and TRBJ1-3; D not resolved. CDR3 amino acids: CATSDLRRDTGNTIYF. The CDR3 region has the DNA TGTGCCACCAGTGATTTGCGGCGGGATACTGGAAACACCATATATTTT.